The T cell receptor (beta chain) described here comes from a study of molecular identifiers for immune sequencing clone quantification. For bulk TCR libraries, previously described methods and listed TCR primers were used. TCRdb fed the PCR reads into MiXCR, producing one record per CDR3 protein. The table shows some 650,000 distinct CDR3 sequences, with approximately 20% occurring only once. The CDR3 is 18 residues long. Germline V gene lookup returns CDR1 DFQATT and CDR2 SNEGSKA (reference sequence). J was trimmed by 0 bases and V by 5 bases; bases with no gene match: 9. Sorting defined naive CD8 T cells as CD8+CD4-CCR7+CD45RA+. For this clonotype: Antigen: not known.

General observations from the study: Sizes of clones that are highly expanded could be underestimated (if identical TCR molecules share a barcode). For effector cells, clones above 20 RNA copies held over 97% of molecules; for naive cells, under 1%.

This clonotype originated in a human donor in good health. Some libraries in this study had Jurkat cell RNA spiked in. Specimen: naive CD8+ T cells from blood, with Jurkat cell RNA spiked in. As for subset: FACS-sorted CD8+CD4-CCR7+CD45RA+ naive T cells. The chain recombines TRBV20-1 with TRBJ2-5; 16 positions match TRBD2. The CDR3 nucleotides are TGCAGTGCTCTCGGGACTAGCGGGAGGGGGGGGTACCAAGAGACCCAGTACTTC. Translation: CSALGTSGRGGYQETQYF.